This TCR beta chain was obtained from a study of T cells expressing NK-cell markers. Study results and limitations: Leadership of the CD3+CD56-NKG2C+ fraction also belonged to these clonotypes in a few donors. In a group of 5 or 6 donors, dominant NKG2C+ clonotypes represented roughly 1.0-7.0% of CD8+ T cells.

Production of TCR beta cDNA relied on 5'RACE template switching with UMIs. No DNA is given; TCRdb re-called the 5' RACE reads and lists each CDR3 protein once. The record lists about 260,000 distinct CDR3 sequences, of which the ten most abundant hold about 4%. On this clonotype: Its specificity is unknown.

The CDR3 covers 16 residues. CDR1 is MDHEN, CDR2 SYDVKM, per germline. Source material: blood T cells: a sorted CD56 or NKG2C T cell subset, CD4+ or CD8+ T cells, or bulk PBMC T cells (not recorded which). The source of this sequence is a woman aged 18 to 75 in good health. V gene TRBV28 combines with J gene TRBJ2-1; the D gene TCRdb calls, TRBD1, cannot be checked with no DNA. The CDR3 sequence is CASSYYGTVSYNEQFF.